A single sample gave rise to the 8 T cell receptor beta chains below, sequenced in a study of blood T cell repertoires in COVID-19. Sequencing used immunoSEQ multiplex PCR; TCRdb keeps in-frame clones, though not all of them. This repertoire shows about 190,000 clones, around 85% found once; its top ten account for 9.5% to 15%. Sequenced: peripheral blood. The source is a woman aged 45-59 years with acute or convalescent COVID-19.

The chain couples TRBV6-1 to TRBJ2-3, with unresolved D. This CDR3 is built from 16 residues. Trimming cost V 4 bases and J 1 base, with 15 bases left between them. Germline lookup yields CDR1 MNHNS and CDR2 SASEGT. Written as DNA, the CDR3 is TGTGCCAGCAGTGCTTTAAGGAGTAGAGGCACAGATACGCAGTATTTT. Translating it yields CASSALRSRGTDTQYF.

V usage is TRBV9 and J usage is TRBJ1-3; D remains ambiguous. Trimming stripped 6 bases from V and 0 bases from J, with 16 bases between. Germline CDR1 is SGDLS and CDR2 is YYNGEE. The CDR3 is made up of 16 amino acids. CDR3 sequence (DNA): TGTGCCAGCACCAGACTCGACGGAAGCTCTGGAAACACCATATATTTT. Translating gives CASTRLDGSSGNTIYF.

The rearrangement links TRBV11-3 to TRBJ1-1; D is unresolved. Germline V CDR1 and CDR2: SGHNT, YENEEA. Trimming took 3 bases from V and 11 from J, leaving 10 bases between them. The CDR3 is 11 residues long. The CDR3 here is CASSFGVGAFF. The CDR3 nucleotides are TGTGCCAGCAGCTTCGGGGTGGGTGCTTTCTTT. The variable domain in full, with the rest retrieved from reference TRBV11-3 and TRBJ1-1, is EAGVVQSPRYKIIEKKQPVAFWCNPISGHNTLYWYLQNLGQGPELLIRYENEEAVDDSQLPKDRFSAERLKGVDSTLKIQPAELGDSAVYLCASSFGVGAFFGQGTRLTVV.

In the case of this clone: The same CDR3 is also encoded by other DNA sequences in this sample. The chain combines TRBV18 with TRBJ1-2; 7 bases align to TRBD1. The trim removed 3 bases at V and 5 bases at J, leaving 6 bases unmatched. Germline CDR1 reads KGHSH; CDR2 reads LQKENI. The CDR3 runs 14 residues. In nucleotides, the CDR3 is TGTGCCAGCTCACCCGACAGGGCGAATTATGGCTACACCTTC. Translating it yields CASSPDRANYGYTF.

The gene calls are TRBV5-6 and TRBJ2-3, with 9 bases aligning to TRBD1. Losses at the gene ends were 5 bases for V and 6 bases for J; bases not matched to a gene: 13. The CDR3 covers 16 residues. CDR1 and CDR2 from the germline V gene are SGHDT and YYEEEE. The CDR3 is CASSGSRDRVRDTQYF. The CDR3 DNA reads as TGTGCCAGCAGTGGTTCCCGGGACAGGGTCCGTGATACGCAGTATTTT.

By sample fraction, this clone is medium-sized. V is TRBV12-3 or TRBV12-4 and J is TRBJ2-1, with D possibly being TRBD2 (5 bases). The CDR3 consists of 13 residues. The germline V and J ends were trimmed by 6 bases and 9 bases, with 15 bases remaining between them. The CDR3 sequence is CASSKSGDLEQFF. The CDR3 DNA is TGTGCCAGCAGCAAAAGCGGAGATCTTGAGCAGTTCTTC.

CDR3: CASSQVLAGVTEQFF. DNA for the CDR3: TGTGCCAGCAGCCAAGTGCTAGCGGGGGTTACCGAGCAGTTCTTC. This chain joins TRBV3-1 (or the pseudogene TRBV3-2) and TRBJ2-1; TRBD2 matches at 10 bases. Trimming took 1 base from V and 10 from J; bases not matched to a gene: 7. The germline V gene has CDR1 LGHDT and CDR2 YNNKEL (reference sequence). The CDR3 sequence is 15 residues long.

The CDR3 DNA reads TGTGCCAGCAGCCTGGACATCATGAACACTGAAGCTTTCTTT. As protein: CASSLDIMNTEAFF. V is TRBV5-8 and J is TRBJ1-1; D may be TRBD1 (5 bases). Trimming removed 4 bases from V and 0 bases from J, with 10 bases in between. Per the germline V gene, CDR1 is SGHTS and CDR2 is YDEGEE. This CDR3 has 14 residues.